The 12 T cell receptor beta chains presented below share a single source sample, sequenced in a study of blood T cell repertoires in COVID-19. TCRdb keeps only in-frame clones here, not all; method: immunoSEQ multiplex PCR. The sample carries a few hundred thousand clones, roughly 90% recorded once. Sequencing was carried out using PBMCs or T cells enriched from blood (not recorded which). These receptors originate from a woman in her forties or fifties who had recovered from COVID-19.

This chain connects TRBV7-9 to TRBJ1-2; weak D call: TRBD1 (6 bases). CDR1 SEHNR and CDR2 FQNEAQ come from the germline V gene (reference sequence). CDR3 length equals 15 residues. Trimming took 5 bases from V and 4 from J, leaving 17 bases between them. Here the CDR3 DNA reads TGTGCCAGCAGCCTAGGACAGATTCTTGGCTATGGCTACACCTTC. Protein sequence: CASSLGQILGYGYTF.

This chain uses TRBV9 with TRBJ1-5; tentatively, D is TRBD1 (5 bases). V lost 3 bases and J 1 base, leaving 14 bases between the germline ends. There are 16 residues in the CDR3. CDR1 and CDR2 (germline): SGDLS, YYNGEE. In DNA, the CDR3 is TGTGCCAGCAGCGAGGGCGTGGGGGGGAGCAATCAGCCCCAGCATTTT. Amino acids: CASSEGVGGSNQPQHF. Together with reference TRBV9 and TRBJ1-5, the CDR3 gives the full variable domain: DSGVTQTPKHLITATGQRVTLRCSPRSGDLSVYWYQQSLDQGLQFLIQYYNGEERAKGNILERFSAQQFPDLHSELNLSSLELGDSALYFCASSEGVGGSNQPQHFGDGTRLSIL.

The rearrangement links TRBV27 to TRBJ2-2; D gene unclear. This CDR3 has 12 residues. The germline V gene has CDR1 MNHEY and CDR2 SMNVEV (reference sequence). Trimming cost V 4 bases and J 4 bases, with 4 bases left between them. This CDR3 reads CASSSGTGELFF. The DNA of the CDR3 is TGTGCCAGCAGTTCAGGCACCGGGGAGCTGTTTTTT.

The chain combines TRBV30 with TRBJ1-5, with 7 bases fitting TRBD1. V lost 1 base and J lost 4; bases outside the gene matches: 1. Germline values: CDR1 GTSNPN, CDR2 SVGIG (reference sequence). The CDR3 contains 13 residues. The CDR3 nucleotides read TGTGCCTGGAGTGCGGACAGGAATCAGCCCCAGCATTTT. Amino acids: CAWSADRNQPQHF.

In DNA form, the CDR3 reads TGTGCCAGCAGCGGGGTTGGGACTAGCGGCCGCTCCTACAATGAGCAGTTCTTC. This sequence encodes CASSGVGTSGRSYNEQFF. The chain employs TRBV7-9 and TRBJ2-1, with TRBD2 identical over 11 bases. CDR1 and CDR2 (germline): SEHNR, FQNEAQ (reference sequence). The CDR3 runs to 18 residues. V lost 5 bases, J lost 0 bases, and 9 bases stayed unmatched.

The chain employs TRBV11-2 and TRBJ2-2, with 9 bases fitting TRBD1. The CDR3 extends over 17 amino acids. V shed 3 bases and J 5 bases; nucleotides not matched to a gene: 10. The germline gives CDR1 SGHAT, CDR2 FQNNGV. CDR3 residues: CASSFTTGGARTGELFF. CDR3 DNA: TGTGCCAGCAGCTTTACAACAGGGGGCGCTAGGACCGGGGAGCTGTTTTTT.

The CDR3 loop reads CASSQTPRLAGYSTDTQYF. CDR3 DNA: TGCGCCAGCAGCCAGACCCCTCGGCTAGCGGGGTATAGCACAGATACGCAGTATTTT. This chain uses TRBV4-1 with TRBJ2-3; 9 bases agree with TRBD2. CDR3 length equals 19 residues. J lost 0 bases, V lost 3 bases, and 13 bases had no gene match. Germline CDR1 MGHRA, CDR2 YSYEKL.

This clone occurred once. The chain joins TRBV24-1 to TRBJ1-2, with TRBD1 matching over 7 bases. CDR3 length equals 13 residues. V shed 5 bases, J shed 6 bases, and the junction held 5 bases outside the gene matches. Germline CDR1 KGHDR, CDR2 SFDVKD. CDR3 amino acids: CATSVGTVDGYTF. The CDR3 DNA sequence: TGTGCCACCAGTGTCGGGACAGTCGATGGCTACACCTTC.

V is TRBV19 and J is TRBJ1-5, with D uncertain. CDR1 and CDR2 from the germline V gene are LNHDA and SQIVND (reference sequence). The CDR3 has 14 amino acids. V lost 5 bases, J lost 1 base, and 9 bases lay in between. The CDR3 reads CASSLPVSNQPQHF. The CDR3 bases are TGTGCCAGTAGTCTCCCTGTAAGCAATCAGCCCCAGCATTTT.

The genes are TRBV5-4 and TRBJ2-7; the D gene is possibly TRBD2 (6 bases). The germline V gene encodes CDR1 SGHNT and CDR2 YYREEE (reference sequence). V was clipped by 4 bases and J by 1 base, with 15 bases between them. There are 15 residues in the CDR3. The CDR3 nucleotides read TGTGCCAGCAGCGGCGGGACGGCTCCTTCCTACGAGCAGTACTTC. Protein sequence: CASSGGTAPSYEQYF.

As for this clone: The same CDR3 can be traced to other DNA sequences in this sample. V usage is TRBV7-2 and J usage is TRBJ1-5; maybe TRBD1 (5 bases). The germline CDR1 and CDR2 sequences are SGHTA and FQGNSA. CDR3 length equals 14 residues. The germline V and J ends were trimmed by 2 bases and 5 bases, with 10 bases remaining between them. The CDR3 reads CASSLQAGDQPQHF. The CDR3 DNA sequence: TGTGCCAGCAGCTTACAGGCGGGGGATCAGCCCCAGCATTTT.

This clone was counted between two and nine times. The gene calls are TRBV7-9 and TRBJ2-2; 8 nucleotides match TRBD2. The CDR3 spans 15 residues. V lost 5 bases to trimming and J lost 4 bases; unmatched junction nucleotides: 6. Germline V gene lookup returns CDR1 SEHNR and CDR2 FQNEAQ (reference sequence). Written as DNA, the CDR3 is TGTGCCAGCAGCCAAAGCGGGAGAGTCACCGGGGAGCTGTTTTTT. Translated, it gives CASSQSGRVTGELFF.